This T cell receptor (beta chain) emerged from a study of T-cell reconstitution after alpha-beta-depleted transplantation in children. Unique molecular identifiers were incorporated when the TCRbeta library was constructed. TCRdb re-derived calls from the PCR reads in MiXCR, one entry per CDR3 protein. The sample contains 450,000 to 550,000 distinct CDR3 sequences, 11% of which appear only once. There are a few counts of this clonotype. The sequencing here drew on PBMCs, mostly from graft donor cells, taken 180 days after TCRalphabeta/CD19-depleted stem cell transplant. This TCR was recovered from a female patient aged 2 to 10 who had a stem cell transplant for aplastic anemia, so the T cells may come from the graft donor.

In DNA form, the CDR3 reads TGTGCCATCAGATTCAGGGGGAATGAGCAGTTCTTC. This encodes CAIRFRGNEQFF. V gene TRBV10-3 combines with J gene TRBJ2-1; 7 bases fit TRBD1. The V segment lost 6 bases and the J segment 7 bases; nucleotides outside the gene matches: 3. Looked up from germline, CDR1 is ENHRY and CDR2 is SYGVKD. The CDR3 covers 12 residues.